Shown below are 32 T cell receptor beta chains from a single sample sequenced in a study of blood T cell repertoires in COVID-19. Measured with immunoSEQ multiplex PCR; TCRdb has only the in-frame clones, and not every one. This table holds roughly 220,000 clones, around 87% found once. Sample: peripheral blood. The receptors were sampled from a man in his sixties with acute or convalescent COVID-19.

This clone has a handful of counts. The CDR3 nucleotides are TGTGCCAGCAGCTTAGGTCCGGGACAGGGTGGAGTAGGCTACACCTTC. It codes for CASSLGPGQGGVGYTF. The J gene is TRBJ1-2, the V gene TRBV7-3, with 9 bases that match TRBD1. The V gene's germline CDR1 is SGHTA and CDR2 FQGTGA. This CDR3 is 16 amino acids long. The trim removed 2 bases at V and 8 bases at J, leaving 12 bases unmatched.

This chain joins TRBV24-1 and TRBJ2-1; a weak D match, TRBD2 (6 bases). V dropped 4 bases and J dropped 6 bases, with 15 bases sitting between them. The germline V gene has CDR1 KGHDR and CDR2 SFDVKD. CDR3 size: 15 residues. In nucleotides, the CDR3 is TGTGCCACCAGTGAGCGGGACCACAAAATCAATGAGCAGTTCTTC. Protein product: CATSERDHKINEQFF.

V gene TRBV27 combines with J gene TRBJ2-3; no firm D call. Trimming pared 1 base from V and 6 bases from J, leaving 11 bases between. The germline V gene encodes CDR1 MNHEY and CDR2 SMNVEV (reference sequence). The CDR3 loop spans 14 amino acids. The CDR3 loop is CASSLLGETDTQYF. CDR3 coding DNA: TGTGCCAGCAGTTTATTGGGCGAAACGGATACGCAGTATTTT.

This rearrangement joins TRBV6-6 to TRBJ1-1; 12 nucleotides line up with TRBD1. The length of the CDR3 is 15 residues. V shed 8 bases, J shed 3 bases, and the junction held 7 bases outside the gene matches. CDR1 and CDR2 from the germline V gene are MNHNY and SVGAGI (reference sequence). The CDR3 spells CASRPGTGGYTEAFF. The CDR3 coding sequence is TGTGCCAGCCGTCCCGGGACAGGGGGCTACACTGAAGCTTTCTTT.

This chain links TRBV7-3 with TRBJ2-2, with a weak D call TRBD1 (5 bases). The germline V gene encodes CDR1 SGHTA and CDR2 FQGTGA. The CDR3 extends over 16 amino acids. V was pared by 0 bases and J by 5 bases, with 13 bases between. The DNA for the CDR3 is TGTGCCAGCAGCTTAACCGCAGGGATCGGAACCGGGGAGCTGTTTTTT. Protein: CASSLTAGIGTGELFF.

V is TRBV19 and J is TRBJ2-5; D gene uncertain. Per germline, CDR1 LNHDA and CDR2 SQIVND (reference sequence). Trimming removed 8 bases at V and 5 bases at J, with 6 bases between. This CDR3 comprises 10 residues. This CDR3 reads CASGRETQYF. DNA for the CDR3: TGTGCCAGTGGCAGGGAGACCCAGTACTTC.

The CDR3 loop is CASSPGQTINEQFF. For the CDR3, the DNA is TGTGCCAGCTCACCCGGACAGACTATCAATGAGCAGTTCTTC. J is TRBJ2-1 and V is TRBV18; perhaps TRBD1 as D (6 bases). The germline V gene has CDR1 KGHSH and CDR2 LQKENI. V lost 3 bases and J 6 bases, leaving 12 bases between the germline ends. The CDR3 covers 14 residues.

The chain carries TRBV7-2 and TRBJ1-1; 8 positions match TRBD1. Losses at the gene ends were 0 bases for V and 4 bases for J; bases not matched to a gene: 10. Looked up from germline, CDR1 is SGHTA and CDR2 is FQGNSA. The CDR3 totals 17 residues. The CDR3: CASSLAETGVWGTEAFF. The DNA of the CDR3 is TGTGCCAGCAGCTTAGCTGAGACAGGGGTCTGGGGCACTGAAGCTTTCTTT.

The rearrangement uses TRBV5-4 and TRBJ1-4; 7 positions match TRBD1. Germline V CDR1 and CDR2: SGHNT, YYREEE (reference sequence). J lost 4 bases, V lost 4 bases, and 4 bases had no gene match. This CDR3 contains 14 residues. CDR3 sequence: CASSHQGGNEKLFF. The CDR3 DNA reads TGTGCCAGCAGCCACCAGGGGGGTAATGAAAAACTGTTTTTT.

The rearrangement joins TRBV27 to TRBJ1-2; 8 bases agree with TRBD1. Germline assignment: CDR1 MNHEY and CDR2 SMNVEV (reference sequence). Trimming removed 5 bases from V and 7 bases from J; junction bases left unmatched: 15. The CDR3 runs 16 residues. For the CDR3, the DNA is TGTGCCAGCAGTAAGACGATATCGACAGGGGCTGCTGGCTACACCTTC. Translating it yields CASSKTISTGAAGYTF.

The chain employs TRBV4-1 and TRBJ2-7; D is perhaps TRBD1 (6 bases). CDR3 length equals 11 residues. V lost 5 bases, J lost 9 bases, and 11 bases lay in between. Per the germline V gene, CDR1 is MGHRA and CDR2 is YSYEKL. CDR3 coding DNA: TGCGCCAGCAGCTTGGGGACAAGGCAGTACTTC. Protein: CASSLGTRQYF.

This rearrangement joins TRBV12-3 or TRBV12-4 to TRBJ1-1, with D unresolved. Trimming cost V 3 bases and J 7 bases, with 12 bases left between them. The length of the CDR3 is 13 residues. CDR3 sequence (DNA): TGTGCCAGCAGTTTTAAGCTTGGTGGTGAAGCTTTCTTT. Amino acids: CASSFKLGGEAFF.

This chain uses TRBV4-2 with TRBJ2-3, with 8 bases that match TRBD2. CDR1 LGHNA and CDR2 YNFKEQ come from the germline V gene. CDR3 length: 16 residues. V lost 0 bases to trimming and J lost 3 bases; unmatched junction nucleotides: 5. The DNA for the CDR3 is TGTGCCAGCAGCCAAGATTTGAGCGGGGGAACAGATACGCAGTATTTT. Amino acids: CASSQDLSGGTDTQYF.

The gene calls are TRBV30 and TRBJ1-1; D unclear. The CDR3 runs to 17 residues. Trimming cost V 7 bases and J 1 base, with 25 bases left between them. Per germline, CDR1 GTSNPN and CDR2 SVGIG (reference sequence). This CDR3 reads CASSGSLGGVGNTEAFF. CDR3 nucleotides: TGTGCCTCTTCTGGATCCTTGGGCGGGGTTGGGAACACTGAAGCTTTCTTT.

J is TRBJ2-5 and V is TRBV14, with TRBD1 matching over 10 bases. The CDR3 covers 16 residues. CDR1 is SGHDN and CDR2 is FVKESK in the germline V gene. J lost 6 bases, V lost 1 base, and 8 bases had no gene match. CDR3 sequence: CASSQALTGGRKTQYF. CDR3 sequence (DNA): TGTGCCAGCAGCCAAGCGCTGACAGGGGGCCGGAAGACCCAGTACTTC.

The CDR3 nucleotides read TGTGCCAGCAGTCAACGACAGATCTCCTACAATGAGCAGTTCTTC. This gives the protein CASSQRQISYNEQFF. V and J are TRBV6-2 or TRBV6-3 and TRBJ2-1, with D perhaps TRBD1 (5 bases). The germline V gene encodes CDR1 MNHEY and CDR2 SVGEGT. V was pared by 5 bases and J by 0 bases, with 11 bases between. The CDR3 is 15 amino acids.

CDR3 bases: TGTGCCAGCAGCTTTCCTCCCGGGACAGGAAAAGGCTACACCTTC. Its protein is CASSFPPGTGKGYTF. The chain is built from TRBV7-9 and TRBJ1-2, with 8 bases fitting TRBD1. Trimming removed 3 bases from V and 8 bases from J; junction bases left unmatched: 11. CDR3 size: 15 residues. Germline CDR1 and CDR2: SEHNR and FQNEAQ (reference sequence).

The V and J genes are TRBV18 and TRBJ2-3, with 7 nucleotides matching TRBD1. The CDR3 is made up of 16 amino acids. V dropped 0 bases and J dropped 1; count of bases not matched to a gene: 4. CDR1 is KGHSH and CDR2 is LQKENI in the germline V gene. The CDR3 here is CASSPPLGQRTDTQYF. In DNA form, the CDR3 reads TGTGCCAGCTCACCACCCTTGGGACAGCGCACAGATACGCAGTATTTT.

The chain uses TRBV21-1 and TRBJ1-6; TRBD1, the table's D call, was not compared with the DNA. TRBV21-1 is termed a pseudogene. There are 13 residues in the CDR3. Here the CDR3 DNA reads TGTGCCAGCAGCAAATCCCTTAACAATGGCTCACACTTT. Amino acids: CASSKSLNNGSHF.

The chain recombines TRBV29-1 with TRBJ2-1, with 7 bases identical to TRBD1. Germline-derived CDR1 and CDR2 are SQVTM and ANQGSEA. This CDR3 is 12 amino acids long. In nucleotides, the CDR3 is TGCGGGAACAGGGGCCCCTACAATGAGCAGTTCTTC. Its protein product is CGNRGPYNEQFF.

The chain carries TRBV5-4 and TRBJ2-3, with D perhaps TRBD1 (7 bases). CDR1 SGHNT and CDR2 YYREEE come from the germline V gene (reference sequence). Trimming removed 4 bases from V and 4 bases from J, with 19 bases in between. CDR3 length equals 16 residues. The CDR3 sequence is CASSTRGLRGADTQYF. The DNA for the CDR3 is TGTGCCAGCAGCACGAGGGGGCTAAGGGGGGCAGATACGCAGTATTTT.

The chain has TRBV19 and TRBJ2-7; 8 nucleotides agree with TRBD1. The V gene end was trimmed by 0 bases and the J gene end by 2 bases; junction bases not matched to a gene: 6. This CDR3 spans 16 amino acids. CDR1 is LNHDA and CDR2 is SQIVND in the germline V gene (reference sequence). The CDR3: CASSIDQDRATYEQYF. The CDR3 DNA sequence: TGTGCCAGTAGTATAGATCAGGACAGGGCCACCTACGAGCAGTACTTC.

This chain connects TRBV18 to TRBJ1-1, with 9 bases matching TRBD1. CDR1 KGHSH and CDR2 LQKENI come from the germline V gene. This CDR3 is built from 14 residues. The J segment lost 4 bases and the V segment lost 3 bases, leaving 3 bases of the junction unmatched. The CDR3 loop reads CASSPQDRGTEAFF. The CDR3, as DNA: TGTGCCAGCTCACCCCAGGACAGGGGCACTGAAGCTTTCTTT. Using reference TRBV18 and TRBJ1-1 for the parts outside the CDR3, the full variable domain is NAGVMQNPRHLVRRRGQEARLRCSPMKGHSHVYWYRQLPEEGLKFMVYLQKENIIDESGMPKERFSAEFPKEGPSILRIQQVVRGDSAAYFCASSPQDRGTEAFFGQGTRLTVV.

CDR3 amino acids: CASSDRDRSSYEQYF. Written as DNA, the CDR3 is TGTGCCAGTAGTGACCGGGACAGATCCTCCTACGAGCAGTACTTC. The chain employs TRBV19 and TRBJ2-7, with 7 bases fitting TRBD1. The junction had 7 bases not matched to a gene; V was cut back by 5 bases and J by 0 bases. Per germline, CDR1 LNHDA and CDR2 SQIVND (reference sequence). This CDR3 contains 15 residues.

This chain connects TRBV18 to TRBJ1-4; tentatively, D is TRBD1 (5 bases). V lost 5 bases to trimming and J lost 1 base, with 8 bases between them. The CDR3 sequence is 14 residues long. CDR1 and CDR2 (germline): KGHSH, LQKENI. DNA of the CDR3: TGTGCCAGCTCAATCAGGGTAACTAATGAAAAACTGTTTTTT. Translation gives CASSIRVTNEKLFF. Complete variable domain (other parts from reference TRBV18 and TRBJ1-4): NAGVMQNPRHLVRRRGQEARLRCSPMKGHSHVYWYRQLPEEGLKFMVYLQKENIIDESGMPKERFSAEFPKEGPSILRIQQVVRGDSAAYFCASSIRVTNEKLFFGSGTQLSVL.

The chain has TRBV11-2 and TRBJ2-5; 9 bases agree with TRBD2. Germline V CDR1 and CDR2: SGHAT, FQNNGV. The CDR3 has 16 amino acids. V gave up 1 base and J gave up 2 bases; unmatched junction bases: 5. The CDR3 sequence: CASSLGQRGDQETQYF. Written as DNA, the CDR3 is TGTGCCAGCAGCTTAGGGCAGCGGGGGGATCAAGAGACCCAGTACTTC. The full variable domain, with the rest looked up from reference TRBV11-2 and TRBJ2-5, is EAGVAQSPRYKIIEKRQSVAFWCNPISGHATLYWYQQILGQGPKLLIQFQNNGVVDDSQLPKDRFSAERLKGVDSTLKIQPAKLEDSAVYLCASSLGQRGDQETQYFGPGTRLLVL.

This clone was seen just once. This sequence joins TRBV19 and TRBJ2-3; possible D gene TRBD1, 7 bases. In germline, CDR1 is LNHDA, CDR2 SQIVND (reference sequence). CDR3 length: 16 amino acids. Trimming removed 5 bases from V and 0 bases from J, with 15 bases in between. This chain's CDR3 is CASSPGGLPSTDTQYF. The CDR3 DNA is TGTGCCAGTAGTCCAGGGGGGCTACCGAGCACAGATACGCAGTATTTT.

The table lists this clone with a count of one. This chain connects TRBV19 to TRBJ2-7; D may be TRBD1 (5 bases). V was trimmed by 5 bases and J by 3 bases, leaving 8 bases between them. CDR1 and CDR2 (germline): LNHDA, SQIVND (reference sequence). The CDR3 is 12 residues long. CDR3 amino acids: CASSADSYEQYF. DNA for the CDR3: TGTGCCAGTAGTGCAGACAGCTACGAGCAGTACTTC.

The rearrangement joins TRBV19 to TRBJ2-4; a weak D match, TRBD1 (8 bases). Germline CDR1 and CDR2: LNHDA and SQIVND (reference sequence). This CDR3 is 12 amino acids long. Trimming stripped 9 bases from V and 8 bases from J, with 14 bases between. In nucleotides, the CDR3 is TGTGCCAGCGCTACAGGGGGGGACATTCAGTACTTC. Its protein is CASATGGDIQYF. The full variable domain, its missing parts supplied by reference TRBV19 and TRBJ2-4, is DGGITQSPKYLFRKEGQNVTLSCEQNLNHDAMYWYRQDPGQGLRLIYYSQIVNDFQKGDIAEGYSVSREKKESFPLTVTSAQKNPTAFYLCASATGGDIQYFGAGTRLSVL.

This clone was seen once. The V and J genes are TRBV6-1 and TRBJ1-6; weak D call: TRBD1 (6 bases). Germline lookup yields CDR1 MNHNS and CDR2 SASEGT. The ends were cut back, 11 bases at V and 0 bases at J, with 17 bases in the middle. The CDR3 runs to 16 residues. CDR3 protein: CAGRGGPSSYNSPLHF. DNA for the CDR3: TGTGCCGGCCGTGGGGGCCCGAGCTCCTATAATTCACCCCTCCACTTT.

A remark on this clone: Distinct nucleotide sequences in the sample also encode this CDR3. The gene calls are TRBV4-1 and TRBJ2-7; tentatively, D is TRBD2 (5 bases). Deletions cut 0 bases from V and 1 base from J, with 10 bases between. The germline V gene encodes CDR1 MGHRA and CDR2 YSYEKL. CDR3 length equals 15 residues. The CDR3 nucleotides are TGCGCCAGCAGCCAAGAGAGCGGCGAGTCCTACGAGCAGTACTTC. This gives the protein CASSQESGESYEQYF.

This chain links TRBV11-2 with TRBJ1-3; the D gene is possibly TRBD1 (6 bases). Germline V CDR1 and CDR2: SGHAT, FQNNGV. The V end was cut by 4 bases, the J end by 0 bases, with 13 bases between. The CDR3 consists of 16 residues. CDR3 protein: CASSWGGGSSGNTIYF. As DNA, the CDR3 is TGTGCCAGCAGCTGGGGTGGGGGCTCCTCTGGAAACACCATATATTTT.